This TCR beta chain was recovered during a study of blood T cells in healthy people across ages. General study points: It was found that TCR beta diversity correlated strongly with the percentage of naive T cells. Both naive CD4+ cell counts and diversity were greater in long-lived donors than in aged donors.

Trimming left V 5 bases short and J 3 bases short, with 16 bases between. CDR1 and CDR2 (germline): MNHEY, SVGEGT. The CDR3 has 15 residues. Healthy Caucasians from Russia aged about 6 to 100 served as donors. The use of a sample-barcoded 5' primer and a J-beta primer mix characterized a second PCR of roughly 7 to 11 cycles. From the 5' RACE reads, TCRdb called clonotypes with MiXCR, one entry per CDR3 protein. The sample holds 750,000 to 850,000 distinct CDR3 sequences; 20% to 25% are singletons and the top ten take 3% to 4.5%. On this clonotype itself: Its antigen is unidentified.

These data were also reused for a study on T cells of mothers and their children.

The rearrangement links TRBV6-2 or TRBV6-3 to TRBJ1-1; no clear D. The specimen was blood. The TCR comes from a boy under 18 in good health. In DNA form, the CDR3 reads TGTGCCAGCAGTGATGGGGTAAATTTGTACACTGAAGCTTTCTTT. This translates into CASSDGVNLYTEAFF.